This T cell receptor beta chain was sequenced for a study of blood T cell repertoires in COVID-19. Study context: T cells, B-cell-depleted T cells, or PBMCs provided the cDNA or gDNA that served as material.

Cohorts were assigned according to the clinical history that participants reported. In Cohort 3, a recovered donor had either two negative PCRs, clearance, or symptom resolution. Per germline, CDR1 MDHEN and CDR2 SYDVKM. The CDR3 is 14 residues long. Trimming took 4 bases from V and 8 from J; bases not matched to a gene: 6. In the authors' methods: Amplified reference gene primers provided the basis for estimating nucleated cell counts. Some clones are missing from TCRdb's copy, which holds only in-frame ones; the method was immunoSEQ multiplex PCR. That table furnishes V, J and clone size, whereas the DNA furnished D and trimming. The sample has roughly 450,000 clones, 90% seen once.

What was sequenced was PBMCs or T cells enriched from blood (not recorded which). The TCR originated in a man aged 18 to 29 who had recovered from COVID-19. The V gene is TRBV28, the J gene TRBJ1-1; 11 nucleotides match TRBD1. The chain's CDR3 is CASSSGGQGVEAFF. The CDR3 DNA follows: TGTGCCAGCAGTTCCGGGGGACAGGGGGTCGAAGCTTTCTTT.